This is a list of T cell receptor beta chains from one sample in a study of CD8+CD57+ T cells in acquired aplastic anemia. Using its own MiXCR run on the reads, TCRdb lists one record per CDR3 protein. Among about 420,000 distinct CDR3 sequences, 60% to 80% were seen once, and the ten largest hold under 5%. The material sequenced was sorted CD4+, CD8+, or CD8+CD57+ T cells (not recorded which) from PBMCs. Receptors originate from a human donor in good health, serving as a control. Each CDR3 is given with its conserved first and last residue. The D gene is left open where the match is weak. The size of a clone is reported for some rows only, either as once, few or many, or as a class for expanded clones.

V gene,clone size,D gene,J gene,CDR3 DNA,CDR3 protein
TRBV12-5,NA,NA,TRBJ2-1,TGTGCTAGTGCCCGCGACAATGAGCAGTTCTTC,CASARDNEQFF
TRBV7-2,NA,NA,TRBJ1-6,NA,CASSLESEQYFGPLHF
TRBV19,NA,NA,TRBJ1-1,TGTGCCAGTAGTATTTACGTCGACACTGAAGCTTTCTTT,CASSIYVDTEAFF
TRBV9,NA,NA,TRBJ1-6,TGTGCCAGCAGCGCGCGACAGGATTATTCACCCCTCCACTTT,CASSARQDYSPLHF
TRBV20-1,NA,TRBD2,TRBJ2-2,TGCAGTGCTAGCGGGGGGTCCCGGGAGCTGTTTTTT,CSASGGSRELFF
TRBV6-5,once,NA,TRBJ1-2,TGTGCCAGCAGAGCTTCGGGCGGCTACACCTTC,CASRASGGYTF
TRBV11-2,NA,TRBD2,TRBJ2-7,TGTGCCAGCAGCTTGAATGGGGGGGGAGGGGACGAGCAGTACTTC,CASSLNGGGGDEQYF
TRBV5-1,NA,TRBD2,TRBJ2-3,TGTGCCAGCACCCCAGCGGGGGCGAGGGGAGATACGCAGTATTTT,CASTPAGARGDTQYF
TRBV5-1,many,TRBD1,TRBJ2-7,TGCGCCAGCTCGACAGGGTTCTACGAGCAGTACTTC,CASSTGFYEQYF
TRBV10-2,NA,NA,TRBJ1-6,TGTGCCACTACCAAGGGACGGTACGGTTCACCCCTGCTCTTT,CATTKGRYGSPLLF
TRBV24-1,NA,NA,TRBJ2-7,TGTGCCACCAGCCCCGGCGTGAACCCCTGGGAGCAGTACTTC,CATSPGVNPWEQYF
TRBV7-8,NA,TRBD1,TRBJ1-6,TGTGCCAGCAGCTGGGACAGGGCGAATTCACCCCTCCACTTT,CASSWDRANSPLHF
TRBV20-1,NA,NA,TRBJ2-7,TGCAGTGCTAGAGGGCTCAGGGGTAGTTTATCCTACGAGCAGTACTTC,CSARGLRGSLSYEQYF
TRBV20-1,once,NA,TRBJ1-3,TGCAGTGCTAAAAAGTTCGAGGGGGTTATATATTTT,CSAKKFEGVIYF
TRBV6-6,NA,NA,TRBJ1-4,TGTGCCAGCAGTTACTCGGGGGGCCGCGTTAGTGAAAAACTGTTTTTT,CASSYSGGRVSEKLFF
TRBV12-3/TRBV12-4,NA,TRBD1,TRBJ1-6,TGTGCCAGCAGTTTTTCGACAGGGAGGAATTCACCCCTCCACTTT,CASSFSTGRNSPLHF
TRBV15,medium-sized,NA,TRBJ2-7,TGTGCCACCAGCAGAGACGTGGAGGGCTACGAGCAGTACTTC,CATSRDVEGYEQYF
TRBV6-6,many,NA,TRBJ1-1,TGTGCCAGCAGTCAAACACCGAACACTGAAGCTTTCTTT,CASSQTPNTEAFF
TRBV12-3/TRBV12-4,NA,NA,TRBJ2-1,TGTGCCAGCAGTCTCGTCTCGGGCTCGAGATTCTTC,CASSLVSGSRFF
TRBV7-2,NA,NA,TRBJ1-2,TGTGCCAGCAGTTTAGTAGGGCTTGACTATGGCTACACCTTC,CASSLVGLDYGYTF
TRBV7-8,many,NA,TRBJ2-7,TGTGCCAGCAGCTTAGGCACAACCTACGAGCAGTACTTC,CASSLGTTYEQYF
TRBV20-1,many,NA,TRBJ1-1,TGCAGTGCTAGAGGTGAGGGAGAGAACACTGAAGCTTTCTTT,CSARGEGENTEAFF
TRBV12-3/TRBV12-4,many,NA,TRBJ1-3,TGTGCCAGCAGTTTAAGGACATCTGGAAACACCATATATTTT,CASSLRTSGNTIYF
TRBV10-3,NA,TRBD2,TRBJ2-7,TGTGCCATCAGTGGTCGCGCGGGGGGGCAGGACGGCGAGCAGTACTTC,CAISGRAGGQDGEQYF
TRBV5-6,many,NA,TRBJ2-5,TGTGCCAGCAGCGAGGTATGGGACCAAGAGACCCAGTACTTC,CASSEVWDQETQYF
TRBV24-1,few,TRBD1,TRBJ1-1,TGTGCCGCAGGGGGGAGAACTGAAGCTTTCTTT,CAAGGRTEAFF
TRBV7-3,NA,NA,TRBJ2-5,TGTGCCAGCAGCTTCGCGGGAACCAGGCAGTCAGAGAACCAGTACTTC,CASSFAGTRQSENQYF
TRBV29-1,many,TRBD1,TRBJ1-1,TGCAGCGTTGAAGTGGCAGGGGGACTCACTGAAGCTTTCTTT,CSVEVAGGLTEAFF
TRBV19,NA,NA,TRBJ1-1,TGTGCCAGTACTCAGGGATCGAACACTGAAGCTTTCTTT,CASTQGSNTEAFF
TRBV9,NA,NA,TRBJ2-2,TGTGCCAGCAGACGACAGCTTGTCACAGATACGCAGTTGTTTTTT,CASRRQLVTDTQLFF
TRBV7-6,NA,NA,TRBJ1-2,NA,CASSLAEAQYVGPF
TRBV11-1,many,TRBD1,TRBJ1-4,TGTGCCAGCAGCTTCGACAGGGGCAACGAAAAACTGTTTTTT,CASSFDRGNEKLFF
TRBV29-1,NA,NA,TRBJ2-7,TGCAGCGTTACGGGGGGCGATAGTTACGAGCAGTACTTC,CSVTGGDSYEQYF
TRBV7-9,NA,NA,TRBJ1-4,TGTGCCAGCAGCTTGCCCGTCACAACTAATGAAAATCTGTTTTTT,CASSLPVTTNENLFF
TRBV7-9,NA,NA,TRBJ1-6,TGTGCCAGCAGAAGGGTAAGGGCTGGCTGGGCCAACCACTTT,CASRRVRAGWANHF